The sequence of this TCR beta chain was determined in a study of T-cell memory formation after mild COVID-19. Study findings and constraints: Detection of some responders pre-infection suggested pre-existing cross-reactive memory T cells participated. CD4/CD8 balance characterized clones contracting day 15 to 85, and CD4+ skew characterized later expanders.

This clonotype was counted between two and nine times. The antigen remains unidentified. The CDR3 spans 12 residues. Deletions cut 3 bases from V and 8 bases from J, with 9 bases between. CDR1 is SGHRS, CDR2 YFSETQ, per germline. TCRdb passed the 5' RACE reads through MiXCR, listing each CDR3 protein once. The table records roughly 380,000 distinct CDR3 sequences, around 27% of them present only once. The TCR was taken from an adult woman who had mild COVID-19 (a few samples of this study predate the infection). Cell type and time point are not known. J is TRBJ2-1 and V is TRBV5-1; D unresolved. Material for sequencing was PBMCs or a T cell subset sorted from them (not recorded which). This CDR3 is CASSSLLDEQFF. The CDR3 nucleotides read TGCGCCAGCAGCTCCCTTTTGGATGAGCAGTTCTTC.